These T cell receptor beta chains were read from a single sample in a study. MiXCR, applied by TCRdb to the 5' RACE reads, yields one record per CDR3 protein. The table records more than 40,000 distinct CDR3 sequences, just under 30% of them present only once. Source material: memory CD4+ T cells sorted from a lymph node. The receptors were gathered from a female donor with breast cancer. The CDR3 runs from the conserved cysteine through the conserved F or W. Each record gives: D gene, CDR3 length, clone size, J gene, V gene, CDR3 protein, CDR3 DNA. A D gene is named only where the DNA matches it firmly. Clone size appears in some rows only: once, few, many, or a class for an expanded clone.

. | 11 | . | TRBJ2-1 | TRBV12-3/TRBV12-4 | CASRKPNEQFF | TGTGCCAGCAGAAAACCCAATGAGCAGTTCTTC
. | 18 | few | TRBJ1-6 | TRBV14 | CASSQLPGGSSYNSPLHF | TGTGCCAGCAGCCAGCTCCCTGGGGGAAGCTCCTATAATTCACCCCTCCACTTT
. | 14 | . | TRBJ2-7 | TRBV25-1 | CASSESGPGYEQYF | TGTGCCAGCAGTGAATCTGGCCCCGGATACGAGCAGTACTTC
TRBD1 | 14 | . | TRBJ1-1 | TRBV7-3 | CASSLGTGHTEAFF | TGTGCCAGCAGCTTAGGGACAGGGCACACTGAAGCTTTCTTT
. | 13 | . | TRBJ2-3 | TRBV7-2 | CASGVYSTDTQYF | TGTGCCAGCGGGGTTTATAGCACAGATACGCAGTATTTT
TRBD2 | 15 | . | TRBJ2-5 | TRBV10-2 | CASSESGLAGETQYF | TGCGCCAGCAGTGAGTCAGGGCTAGCGGGGGAAACCCAGTACTTC
. | 12 | . | TRBJ2-1 | TRBV10-3 | CAIRDYYNEQFF | TGTGCCATCAGGGACTATTACAATGAGCAGTTCTTC
. | 12 | many | TRBJ1-4 | TRBV6-5 | CASAGRGEKLFF | TGTGCCAGCGCCGGGCGTGGTGAAAAACTGTTTTTT
TRBD1 | 15 | . | TRBJ2-1 | TRBV6-5 | CASTNQGVGYNEQFF | TGTGCCAGCACCAATCAGGGGGTAGGCTACAATGAGCAGTTCTTC
TRBD1 | 15 | . | TRBJ2-5 | TRBV7-7 | CASSLGDRVQETQYF | TGTGCTAGCAGCTTAGGAGACAGGGTCCAAGAGACCCAGTACTTC
TRBD1 | 15 | . | TRBJ1-5 | TRBV6-5 | CADSGDRGGNQPQHF | TGTGCCGATAGCGGGGACAGGGGGGGAAATCAGCCCCAGCATTTT
TRBD2 | 14 | few | TRBJ2-4 | TRBV7-2 | CASSSTSGGPIQYF | TGTGCCAGCAGCTCGACTAGCGGGGGTCCTATTCAGTACTTC
TRBD2 | 16 | few | TRBJ2-7 | TRBV5-1 | CASSLDTAGAIYEQYF | TGCGCCAGCAGCTTGGATACGGCGGGAGCTATATACGAGCAGTACTTC
TRBD1 | 15 | few | TRBJ1-5 | TRBV6-5 | CASSDRAYSNQPQHF | TGTGCCAGCAGTGACAGGGCTTATAGCAATCAGCCCCAGCATTTT
TRBD2 | 15 | . | TRBJ2-1 | TRBV20-1 | CSASSGRYIEDEQFF | TGCAGTGCTTCTAGCGGGAGGTATATTGAGGATGAGCAGTTCTTC